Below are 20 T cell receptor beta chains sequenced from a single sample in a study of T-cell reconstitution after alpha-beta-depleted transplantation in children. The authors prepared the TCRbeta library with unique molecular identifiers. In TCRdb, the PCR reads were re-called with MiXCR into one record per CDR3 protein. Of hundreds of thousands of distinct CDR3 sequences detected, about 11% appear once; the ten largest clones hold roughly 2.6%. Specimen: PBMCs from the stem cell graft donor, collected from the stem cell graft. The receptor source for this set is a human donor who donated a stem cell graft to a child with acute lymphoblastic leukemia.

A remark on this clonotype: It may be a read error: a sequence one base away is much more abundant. CDR3 bases: TGCGCCAGCAGCCAAGAGAACGGGGGTCGGATTGGGGCGCGGATTGAAGCTTTCTTT. Translated, it gives CASSQENGGRIGARIEAFF. V usage is TRBV4-3 and J usage is TRBJ1-1, with TRBD1 as a possible D gene (5 bases). CDR3 size: 19 residues. Trimming removed 0 bases at V and 7 bases at J, with 27 bases between. The germline gives CDR1 LGHNA, CDR2 YSLEER.

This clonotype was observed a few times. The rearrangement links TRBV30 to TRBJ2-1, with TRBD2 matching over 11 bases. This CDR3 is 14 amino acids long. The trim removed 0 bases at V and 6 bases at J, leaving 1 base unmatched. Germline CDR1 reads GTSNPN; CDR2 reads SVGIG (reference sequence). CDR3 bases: TGTGCCTGGAGTGTACTAGCGGGAGCCAATGAGCAGTTCTTC. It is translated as CAWSVLAGANEQFF.

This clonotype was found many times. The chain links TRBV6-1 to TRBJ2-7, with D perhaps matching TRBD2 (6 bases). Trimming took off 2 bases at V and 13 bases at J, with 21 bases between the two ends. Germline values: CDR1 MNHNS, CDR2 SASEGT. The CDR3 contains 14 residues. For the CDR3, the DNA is TGTGCCAGCAGTGAAACGGGGGAGCTCCTACGAGCCTACTTC. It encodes CASSETGELLRAYF.

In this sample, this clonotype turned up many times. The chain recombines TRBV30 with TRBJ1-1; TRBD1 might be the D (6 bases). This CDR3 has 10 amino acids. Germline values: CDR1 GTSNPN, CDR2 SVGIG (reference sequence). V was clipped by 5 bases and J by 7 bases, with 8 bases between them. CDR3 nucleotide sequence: TGTGCCTGGGGGGGCAGTGAAGCTTTCTTT. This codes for CAWGGSEAFF. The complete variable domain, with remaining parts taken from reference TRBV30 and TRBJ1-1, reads SQTIHQWPATLVQPVGSPLSLECTVEGTSNPNLYWYRQAAGRGLQLLFYSVGIGQISSEVPQNLSASRPQDRQFILSSKKLLLSDSGFYLCAWGGSEAFFGQGTRLTVV.

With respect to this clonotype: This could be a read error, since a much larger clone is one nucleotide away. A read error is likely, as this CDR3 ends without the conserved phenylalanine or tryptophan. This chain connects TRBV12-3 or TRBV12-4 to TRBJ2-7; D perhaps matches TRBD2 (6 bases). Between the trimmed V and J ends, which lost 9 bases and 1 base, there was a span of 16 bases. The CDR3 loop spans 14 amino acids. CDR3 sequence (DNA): TGTGCCAGGGTAATAGCGGCGAATTCCTACGAGCAGTACTTG. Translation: CARVIAANSYEQYL.

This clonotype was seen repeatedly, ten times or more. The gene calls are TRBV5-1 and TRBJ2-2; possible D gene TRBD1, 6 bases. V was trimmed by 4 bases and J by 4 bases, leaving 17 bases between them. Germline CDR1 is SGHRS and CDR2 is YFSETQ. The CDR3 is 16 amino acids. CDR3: CASSPTTTRGTGELFF. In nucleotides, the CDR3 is TGCGCCAGCAGCCCCACGACGACCAGGGGCACCGGGGAGCTGTTTTTT.

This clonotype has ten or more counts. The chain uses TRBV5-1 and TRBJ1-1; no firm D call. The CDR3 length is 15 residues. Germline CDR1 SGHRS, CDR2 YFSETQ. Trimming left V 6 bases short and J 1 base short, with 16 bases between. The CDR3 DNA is TGCGCCAGCAACGAAGGCAGAATTAAGAACACTGAAGCTTTCTTT. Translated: CASNEGRIKNTEAFF.

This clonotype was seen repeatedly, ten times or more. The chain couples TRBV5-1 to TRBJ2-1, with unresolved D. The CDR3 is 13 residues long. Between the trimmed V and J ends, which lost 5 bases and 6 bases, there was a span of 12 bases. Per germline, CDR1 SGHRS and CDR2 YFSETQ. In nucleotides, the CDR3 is TGCGCCAGCAGTCTATGGGAAGGCAATGAGCAGTTCTTC. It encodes CASSLWEGNEQFF. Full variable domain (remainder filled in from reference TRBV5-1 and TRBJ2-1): KAGVTQTPRYLIKTRGQQVTLSCSPISGHRSVSWYQQTPGQGLQFLFEYFSETQRNKGNFPGRFSGRQFSNSRSEMNVSTLELGDSALYLCASSLWEGNEQFFGPGTRLTVL.

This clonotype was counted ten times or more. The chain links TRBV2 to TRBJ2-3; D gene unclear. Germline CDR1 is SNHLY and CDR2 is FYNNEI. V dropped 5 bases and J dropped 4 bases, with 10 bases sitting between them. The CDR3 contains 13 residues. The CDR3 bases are TGTGCCAGCAGTAAGGGCCCGGCAGATACGCAGTATTTT. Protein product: CASSKGPADTQYF.

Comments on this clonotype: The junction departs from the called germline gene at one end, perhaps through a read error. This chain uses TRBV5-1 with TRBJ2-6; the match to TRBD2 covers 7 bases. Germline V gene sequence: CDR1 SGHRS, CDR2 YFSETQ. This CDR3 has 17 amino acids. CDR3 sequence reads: CASSLVSGGSGANGLTF. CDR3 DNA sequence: TGCGCCAGCAGCTTGGTATCGGGAGGCAGCGGGGCCAACGGCCTGACTTTC.

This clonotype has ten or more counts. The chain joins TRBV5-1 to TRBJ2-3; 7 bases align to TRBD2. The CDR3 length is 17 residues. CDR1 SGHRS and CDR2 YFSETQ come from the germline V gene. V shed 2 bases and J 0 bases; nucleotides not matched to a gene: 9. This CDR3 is CASSFSLGLTSTDTQYF. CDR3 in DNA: TGCGCCAGCAGCTTCAGCCTGGGACTAACTAGCACAGATACGCAGTATTTT.

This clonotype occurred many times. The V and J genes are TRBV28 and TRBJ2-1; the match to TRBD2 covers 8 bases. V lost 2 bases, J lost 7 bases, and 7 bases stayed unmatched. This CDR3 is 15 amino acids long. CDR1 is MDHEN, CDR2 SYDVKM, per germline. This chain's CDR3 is CASSLSGSTGNEQFF. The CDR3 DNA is TGTGCCAGCAGTTTAAGCGGGAGTACGGGTAATGAGCAGTTCTTC.

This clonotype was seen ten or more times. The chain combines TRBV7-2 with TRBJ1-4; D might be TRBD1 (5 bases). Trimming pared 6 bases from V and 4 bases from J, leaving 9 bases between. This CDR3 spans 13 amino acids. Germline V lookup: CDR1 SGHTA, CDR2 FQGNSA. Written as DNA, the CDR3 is TGTGCCAGCAGACGGGACCTTAATGAAAAACTGTTTTTT. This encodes CASRRDLNEKLFF.

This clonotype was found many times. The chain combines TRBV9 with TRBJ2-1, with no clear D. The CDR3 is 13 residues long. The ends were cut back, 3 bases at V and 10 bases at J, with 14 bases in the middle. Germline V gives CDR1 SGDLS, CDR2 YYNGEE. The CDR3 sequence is CASSAHLDGEQFF. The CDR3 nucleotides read TGTGCCAGCAGCGCCCATTTGGACGGGGAGCAGTTCTTC.

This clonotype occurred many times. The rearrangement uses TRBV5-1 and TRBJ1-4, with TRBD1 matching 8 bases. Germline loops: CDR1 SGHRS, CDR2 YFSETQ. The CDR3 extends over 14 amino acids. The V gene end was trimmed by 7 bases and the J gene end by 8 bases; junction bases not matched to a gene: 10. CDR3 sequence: CASGLTGVGEKLFF. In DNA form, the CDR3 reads TGCGCCAGCGGTCTGACAGGGGTGGGCGAAAAACTGTTTTTT.

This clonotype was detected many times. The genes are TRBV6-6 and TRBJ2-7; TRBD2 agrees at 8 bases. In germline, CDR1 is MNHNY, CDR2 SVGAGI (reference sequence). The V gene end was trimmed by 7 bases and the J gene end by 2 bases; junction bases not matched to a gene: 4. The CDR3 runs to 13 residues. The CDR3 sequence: CASKGGGTYEQYF. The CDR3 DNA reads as TGTGCCAGCAAAGGCGGGGGGACCTACGAGCAGTACTTC.

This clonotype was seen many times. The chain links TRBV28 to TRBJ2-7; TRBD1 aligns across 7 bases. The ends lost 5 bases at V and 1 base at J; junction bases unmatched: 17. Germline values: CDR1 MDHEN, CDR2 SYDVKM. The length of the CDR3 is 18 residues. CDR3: CASSLSSLGQYTSYEQYF. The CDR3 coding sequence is TGTGCCAGCAGTCTTTCGTCTTTGGGACAGTATACATCCTACGAGCAGTACTTC.

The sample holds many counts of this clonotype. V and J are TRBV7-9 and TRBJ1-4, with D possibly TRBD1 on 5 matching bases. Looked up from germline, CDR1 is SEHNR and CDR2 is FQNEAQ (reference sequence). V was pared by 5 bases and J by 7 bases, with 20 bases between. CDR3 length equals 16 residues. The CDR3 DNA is TGTGCCAGCAGCCTAAAAGACGCAGGGCTGGCTGAAAAACTGTTTTTT. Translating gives CASSLKDAGLAEKLFF.

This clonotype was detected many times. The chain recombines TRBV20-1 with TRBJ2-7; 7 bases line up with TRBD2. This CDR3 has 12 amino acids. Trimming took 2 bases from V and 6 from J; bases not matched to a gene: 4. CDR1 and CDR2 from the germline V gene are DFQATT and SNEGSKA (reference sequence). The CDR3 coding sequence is TGCAGTGCTAGACAGTCGGGGGGCGAGCAGTACTTC. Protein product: CSARQSGGEQYF.

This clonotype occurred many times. CDR3 protein: CSAIAQPLNIQYF. The CDR3 region has the DNA TGCAGTGCTATAGCTCAACCATTAAACATTCAGTACTTC. V and J are TRBV20-1 and TRBJ2-4; D not certain. This CDR3 has 13 residues. CDR1 is DFQATT and CDR2 is SNEGSKA in the germline V gene (reference sequence). V was pared by 4 bases and J by 6 bases, with 13 bases between.